The source of this T cell receptor beta chain is a study of vaccination effects on CD4 cells after COVID-19. Study findings and constraints: Convalescent patients were scarce in the study, and it lacked early post-infection timepoints. Late after vaccination, infection- and vaccine-induced clones showed marked clonal contraction.

The CDR3 has 15 residues. J lost 0 bases, V lost 7 bases, and 8 bases had no gene match. Per the germline V gene, CDR1 is SGHVS and CDR2 is FQNEAQ. Prior to sequencing, the ViraFEST assay stimulated PBMC with viral peptide pools, which expanded the antigen-specific CD4+ T cells. A roughly ten-day culture period preceded the isolation of CD4+ T cells. Participants were vaccinated with two doses of either the BNT162b2 or mRNA-1273 vaccine. Cultures of fewer than 2.5 million PBMC per well contained approximately 10 IU/ml IL-2 plus 10 ug/ml peptides. The assay was immunoSEQ multiplex PCR, and TCRdb's table has in-frame clones only and misses some. This table has 13,000 to 15,000 clones, around 70% appearing once. As regards this clone: Its antigen is unidentified.

The V gene is TRBV7-8, the J gene TRBJ2-7, with TRBD2 matching 8 bases. This specimen was CD4+ T cells from PBMCs cultured with SARS-CoV-2 spike peptides, taken after COVID-19 vaccination. The sequence was obtained from a human donor who received a COVID-19 vaccine. CDR3: CASTGRGGSSYEQYF. The CDR3, as DNA: TGTGCCAGCACCGGTCGGGGGGGGAGCTCCTACGAGCAGTACTTC. The whole variable domain, filled in from reference TRBV7-8 and TRBJ2-7, reads GAGVSQSPRYKVAKRGQDVALRCDPISGHVSLFWYQQALGQGPEFLTYFQNEAQLDKSGLPSDRFFAERPEGSVSTLKIQRTQQEDSAVYLCASTGRGGSSYEQYFGPGTRLTVT.